This passage covers 29 T cell receptor beta chains from one sample sequenced in a study of lymphopenia after photon versus proton radiotherapy. The method was immunoSEQ multiplex PCR; TCRdb's version includes in-frame clones alone and lacks a portion of them. The sample contains thousands of clones, approximately 90% of which appear only once. This specimen was peripheral blood, taken from a patient treated with photon-based radiotherapy. Receptors were obtained from a man aged 55 to 69 with cholangiocarcinoma.

The chain links TRBV7-8 to TRBJ2-1; no firm D call. Germline V lookup: CDR1 SGHVS, CDR2 FQNEAQ. Trimming shortened V by 5 bases and J by 6 bases, and 20 bases separated the two germline ends. The CDR3 covers 16 residues. CDR3 protein: CASSLQLPTGPNEQFF. In DNA form, the CDR3 reads TGTGCCAGCAGCCTCCAACTCCCTACCGGTCCCAATGAGCAGTTCTTC.

The chain carries TRBV7-2 and TRBJ1-5, with 8 bases identical to TRBD1. Looked up from germline, CDR1 is SGHTA and CDR2 is FQGNSA. After removal of 5 bases from V and 9 bases from J, the junction contained 9 bases not matched to a gene. This CDR3 has 14 amino acids. For the CDR3, the DNA is TGTGCCAGCAGCAAGACAGGGGATCTATTGCCCCAGCATTTT. Protein product: CASSKTGDLLPQHF.

V gene TRBV13 combines with J gene TRBJ2-5; 7 bases match TRBD1. This CDR3 region has 14 residues. The V gene's germline CDR1 is PRHDT and CDR2 FYEKMQ (reference sequence). Trimming removed 3 bases from V and 2 bases from J; junction bases left unmatched: 3. CDR3 sequence: CASSLVDRQETQYF. The CDR3 bases are TGTGCCAGCAGCTTGGTGGACAGGCAAGAGACCCAGTACTTC.

The V call is TRBV6-7, the J call TRBJ1-6, with D uncertain. TRBV6-7 is marked as an open reading frame, function uncertain. Trimming shortened V by 6 bases and J by 8 bases, and 14 bases separated the two germline ends. CDR3 size: 14 residues. The CDR3 DNA follows: TGTGCCAGCAGCCTGGGATGTAGGGATTCACCCCTCCACTTT. Protein product: CASSLGCRDSPLHF.

The rearrangement uses TRBV28 and TRBJ2-3; D not resolved. CDR3 length: 18 residues. CDR1 and CDR2 from the germline V gene are MDHEN and SYDVKM. V shed 7 bases and J shed 4 bases, with 27 bases lying between them. CDR3 DNA: TGTGCCAGCAAAGGGTCCCATTTGCTGGCCTACCGGGCAGATACGCAGTATTTT. This gives the protein CASKGSHLLAYRADTQYF.

The chain joins TRBV10-3 to TRBJ1-6; D is possibly TRBD1 (5 bases). This CDR3 region has 15 residues. From germline, CDR1 is ENHRY and CDR2 SYGVKD. V was clipped by 0 bases and J by 6 bases, with 9 bases between them. The CDR3 loop is CAISESGPPNSPLHF. CDR3 bases: TGTGCCATCAGTGAGTCGGGACCTCCTAATTCACCCCTCCACTTT.

This clone was recorded a few times. The chain links TRBV28 to TRBJ2-7; maybe TRBD1 (5 bases). With 2 bases removed from V and 2 bases from J, the gap between germline ends came to 10 bases. The CDR3 runs 14 residues. The germline gives CDR1 MDHEN, CDR2 SYDVKM. The CDR3 DNA sequence: TGTGCCAGCAGTTTAGCAGGGAATACCTACGAGCAGTACTTC. This encodes CASSLAGNTYEQYF.

This clone appeared a single time. The chain joins TRBV19 to TRBJ2-3, with unresolved D. The germline gives CDR1 LNHDA, CDR2 SQIVND (reference sequence). The ends were cut back, 4 bases at V and 10 bases at J, with 9 bases in the middle. This CDR3 region has 11 residues. This chain's CDR3 is CASSTLTAQYF. CDR3 nucleotides: TGTGCCAGTAGTACCCTAACGGCGCAGTATTTT. Supplemented by reference TRBV19 and TRBJ2-3, the full variable domain reads DGGITQSPKYLFRKEGQNVTLSCEQNLNHDAMYWYRQDPGQGLRLIYYSQIVNDFQKGDIAEGYSVSREKKESFPLTVTSAQKNPTAFYLCASSTLTAQYFGPGTRLTVL.

Written as DNA, the CDR3 is TGTGCCAGCAGCCACGACCAGGGTGTCCACTATGGCTACACCTTC. The encoded protein is CASSHDQGVHYGYTF. This chain joins TRBV14 and TRBJ1-2; D is perhaps TRBD1 (5 bases). Trimming took off 3 bases at V and 3 bases at J, with 14 bases between the two ends. The CDR3 contains 15 residues. Looked up from germline, CDR1 is SGHDN and CDR2 is FVKESK.

The chain carries TRBV7-2 and TRBJ2-7; no reliable D call. V lost 1 base and J 0 bases, leaving 10 bases between the germline ends. The CDR3 contains 15 residues. CDR1 SGHTA and CDR2 FQGNSA come from the germline V gene. CDR3 coding DNA: TGTGCCAGCAGCTTAGATCCAGTCCTCTCCTACGAGCAGTACTTC. Its protein is CASSLDPVLSYEQYF.

This clone is a singleton in its sample. The rearrangement uses TRBV6-1 and TRBJ2-1; 8 nucleotides align to TRBD1. Trimming cost V 6 bases and J 9 bases; bases outside gene matches: 10. Germline loops: CDR1 MNHNS, CDR2 SASEGT. The CDR3 has 14 residues. CDR3 region: CASRQGQGSSEQFF. In DNA form, the CDR3 reads TGTGCCAGCAGGCAAGGACAGGGAAGCAGTGAGCAGTTCTTC.

The chain uses TRBV19 and TRBJ2-1; TRBD2 aligns across 10 bases. After removal of 5 bases from V and 7 bases from J, the junction contained 8 bases not matched to a gene. This CDR3 has 15 amino acids. Germline V gives CDR1 LNHDA, CDR2 SQIVND (reference sequence). The CDR3 bases are TGTGCCAGTAGTCTTAGCGGGGGGCCAAGGAATGAGCAGTTCTTC. This sequence encodes CASSLSGGPRNEQFF. Full variable domain (missing parts from reference TRBV19 and TRBJ2-1): DGGITQSPKYLFRKEGQNVTLSCEQNLNHDAMYWYRQDPGQGLRLIYYSQIVNDFQKGDIAEGYSVSREKKESFPLTVTSAQKNPTAFYLCASSLSGGPRNEQFFGPGTRLTVL.

The V gene is TRBV7-9, the J gene TRBJ1-6; the D is unclear. The germline V gene encodes CDR1 SEHNR and CDR2 FQNEAQ (reference sequence). The CDR3 sequence is 13 residues long. V was pared by 3 bases and J by 7 bases, with 7 bases between. The CDR3 bases are TGTGCCAGCAGCTTTGAACAAAATTCACCCCTCCACTTT. This encodes CASSFEQNSPLHF.

This chain uses TRBV25-1 with TRBJ2-3, with a possible D match to TRBD2 (6 bases). V dropped 2 bases and J dropped 5 bases, with 14 bases sitting between them. The CDR3 length is 15 residues. Germline V gives CDR1 MGHDK, CDR2 SYGVNS. CDR3 residues: CASSENSGEGDTQYF. CDR3 sequence (DNA): TGTGCCAGCAGTGAAAATAGCGGCGAAGGAGATACGCAGTATTTT.

V gene TRBV13 combines with J gene TRBJ2-1; TRBD2 agrees at 12 bases. CDR1 and CDR2 from the germline V gene are PRHDT and FYEKMQ (reference sequence). V lost 3 bases, J lost 6 bases, and 3 bases stayed unmatched. The CDR3 is 15 residues long. DNA for the CDR3: TGTGCCAGCAGCTTGGGACTAGCGGGCGCCAATGAGCAGTTCTTC. As protein: CASSLGLAGANEQFF.

Worth noting for this clone: The sample has other DNA sequences that encode this CDR3 too. The rearrangement uses TRBV12-2 and TRBJ1-2; TRBD1 was called by the table and not checked on the DNA. TRBV12-2 is given as a pseudogene. This CDR3 spans 14 amino acids. CDR3 residues: CASRDRDRGDGYTF. DNA of the CDR3: TGTGCAAGTCGCGACCGGGACAGGGGCGATGGCTACACCTTC.

The chain links TRBV11-2 to TRBJ2-3; D remains ambiguous. In germline, CDR1 is SGHAT, CDR2 FQNNGV. V was clipped by 0 bases and J by 6 bases, with 13 bases between them. The CDR3 has 15 amino acids. The CDR3 is CASSLDGTGGDTQYF. The CDR3 DNA follows: TGTGCCAGCAGCTTAGACGGCACGGGTGGTGATACGCAGTATTTT.

The chain has TRBV5-1 and TRBJ1-4; no clear D gene. The CDR3 totals 17 residues. Germline values: CDR1 SGHRS, CDR2 YFSETQ. Trimming took off 0 bases at V and 3 bases at J, with 15 bases between the two ends. This chain's CDR3 is CASSLAEDGISNEKLFF. The CDR3 bases are TGCGCCAGCAGCTTGGCCGAAGACGGGATCTCTAATGAAAAACTGTTTTTT.

This chain connects TRBV28 to TRBJ2-3; the D gene is possibly TRBD2 (5 bases). CDR1 is MDHEN and CDR2 is SYDVKM in the germline V gene. Trimming removed 10 bases at V and 2 bases at J, with 16 bases between. The CDR3 extends over 14 amino acids. The CDR3 reads CAIVRAGATDTQYF. As DNA, the CDR3 is TGTGCCATCGTTCGTGCGGGTGCCACAGATACGCAGTATTTT.

The J gene is TRBJ1-4, the V gene TRBV10-1; D unclear. The CDR3 sequence is 13 residues long. V was shortened by 8 bases and J by 4 bases, with 11 bases between the two germline ends. The germline gives CDR1 WNHNN, CDR2 SYGVQD (reference sequence). CDR3 in amino acids: CASQESFNEKLFF. DNA of the CDR3: TGCGCCAGCCAAGAGTCGTTTAATGAAAAACTGTTTTTT.

The chain uses TRBV6-5 and TRBJ1-2; D uncertain. V was pared by 6 bases and J by 0 bases, with 14 bases between. This CDR3 is built from 15 residues. Germline CDR1 and CDR2: MNHEY and SVGAGI. CDR3 sequence reads: CASSPGRETNYGYTF. The CDR3 DNA reads as TGTGCCAGCAGCCCCGGGCGGGAAACTAACTATGGCTACACCTTC.

The sample holds a few counts of this clone. The chain recombines TRBV29-1 with TRBJ1-3; D is perhaps TRBD1 (5 bases). CDR3 length equals 15 residues. Germline V gene data show CDR1 as SQVTM and CDR2 as ANQGSEA. The ends were cut back, 5 bases at V and 1 base at J, with 15 bases in the middle. CDR3 region: CSVWEVSGSGNTIYF. The DNA of the CDR3 is TGCAGCGTTTGGGAGGTCTCAGGGTCTGGAAACACCATATATTTT.

V and J are TRBV9 and TRBJ2-1, with TRBD1 identical over 7 bases. There are 15 residues in the CDR3. Germline loops: CDR1 SGDLS, CDR2 YYNGEE. V shed 0 bases, J shed 0 bases, and the junction held 0 bases outside the gene matches. In DNA, the CDR3 is TGTGCCAGCAGCGTAGACAGGGGCTCCTACAATGAGCAGTTCTTC. It specifies CASSVDRGSYNEQFF.

The chain has TRBV5-8 and TRBJ2-3, with D perhaps TRBD2 (5 bases). V was clipped by 4 bases and J by 8 bases, with 20 bases between them. The CDR3 is made up of 15 amino acids. Looked up from germline, CDR1 is SGHTS and CDR2 is YDEGEE. As DNA, the CDR3 is TGTGCCAGCAGCGGGCGGGTACCCGGAGGAGGTACGCAGTATTTT. Translated: CASSGRVPGGGTQYF.

This sequence joins TRBV27 and TRBJ1-4; tentatively, D is TRBD1 (6 bases). The CDR3 covers 16 residues. V was shortened by 3 bases and J by 6 bases, with 17 bases between the two germline ends. CDR1 is MNHEY and CDR2 is SMNVEV in the germline V gene (reference sequence). The CDR3 coding sequence is TGTGCCAGCAGTTTGTATATGACAGGAGGGGATGAAAAACTGTTTTTT. This codes for CASSLYMTGGDEKLFF.

The chain uses TRBV19 and TRBJ2-5; 7 positions agree with TRBD2. V lost 6 bases and J lost 3; bases outside the gene matches: 4. The CDR3 is made up of 13 amino acids. Germline CDR1 LNHDA, CDR2 SQIVND (reference sequence). This CDR3 reads CASSESGEETQYF. The CDR3 nucleotides read TGTGCCAGTAGCGAAAGCGGGGAAGAGACCCAGTACTTC. Filled out from reference TRBV19 and TRBJ2-5, the complete variable domain reads DGGITQSPKYLFRKEGQNVTLSCEQNLNHDAMYWYRQDPGQGLRLIYYSQIVNDFQKGDIAEGYSVSREKKESFPLTVTSAQKNPTAFYLCASSESGEETQYFGPGTRLLVL.

V and J are TRBV5-1 and TRBJ2-5; TRBD2 matches at 8 bases. V gave up 1 base and J gave up 5 bases; unmatched junction bases: 13. The V gene's germline CDR1 is SGHRS and CDR2 YFSETQ. The CDR3 is 17 residues long. The CDR3 is CASSLFLPAGGSETQYF. CDR3 sequence (DNA): TGCGCCAGCAGCTTGTTCCTTCCGGCGGGAGGCTCTGAGACCCAGTACTTC.

This chain uses TRBV5-1 with TRBJ2-5, with a tentative D call TRBD2 (6 bases). V lost 4 bases and J lost 7, with 20 bases in between. The CDR3 has 15 residues. Per germline, CDR1 SGHRS and CDR2 YFSETQ. For the CDR3, the DNA is TGCGCCAGCAGCCTGGCCGGGACTCCCCTTGCGACCCAGTACTTC. Translated: CASSLAGTPLATQYF.

The sample holds a few counts of this clone. The chain has TRBV19 and TRBJ1-5; D gene uncertain. CDR3 length: 15 residues. Trimming shortened V by 4 bases and J by 1 base, and 11 bases separated the two germline ends. CDR1 LNHDA and CDR2 SQIVND come from the germline V gene (reference sequence). The CDR3 DNA follows: TGTGCCAGTAGTAAAGGGTACCGGAGCAATCAGCCCCAGCATTTT. This gives the protein CASSKGYRSNQPQHF.